A selection of T cell receptor beta chains follows, all from one sample in a study of blood T cell repertoires in COVID-19. Produced via immunoSEQ multiplex PCR; TCRdb's table is partial and in-frame only. The sample has fewer than 250,000 clones, approximately 86% seen once. Sequences were obtained from peripheral blood. All receptors derive from a woman aged 60 to 75 who had recovered from COVID-19. Both conserved end residues are part of each CDR3. D genes are given only for firm matches. Only some rows state a clone size, as once, few, many or a class for expanded clones.

TRBJ2-5 | TRBV5-4 | - | TRBD1 | CASSNRDRQETQYF | TGTGCCAGCAGCAACCGGGACAGGCAAGAGACCCAGTACTTC
TRBJ2-1 | TRBV7-8 | - | - | CASRGRNPAGNEQFF | TGTGCCAGCAGGGGACGTAACCCAGCGGGCAATGAGCAGTTCTTC
TRBJ1-2 | TRBV7-2 | - | - | CASSLEGTSNYGYTF | TGTGCCAGCAGCTTGGAAGGGACTTCTAACTATGGCTACACCTTC
TRBJ2-1 | TRBV27 | - | - | CASSLGLLAYNEQFF | TGTGCCAGCAGTTTGGGGCTGCTAGCCTACAATGAGCAGTTCTTC
TRBJ2-1 | TRBV5-6 | - | TRBD2 | CASSPLAGAYNEQFF | TGTGCCAGCAGCCCTCTAGCGGGGGCCTACAATGAGCAGTTCTTC
TRBJ1-6 | TRBV18 | - | - | CASSPNPGESSYNSPLHF | TGTGCCAGCTCACCAAACCCAGGGGAGAGCTCCTATAATTCACCCCTCCACTTT
TRBJ1-2 | TRBV3-1/TRBV3-2 | - | - | CASSNIGGLDYGYTF | TGTGCCAGCAGCAACATCGGGGGGCTGGACTATGGCTACACCTTC
TRBJ1-5 | TRBV6-6 | - | - | CASRPGGDQPQHF | TGTGCCAGCAGGCCCGGGGGGGATCAGCCCCAGCATTTT
TRBJ2-5 | TRBV28 | - | TRBD2 | CASSLYSGGLQETQYF | TGTGCCAGCAGTTTATATAGCGGGGGGCTCCAAGAGACCCAGTACTTC
TRBJ2-2 | TRBV5-4 | few | - | CASSSRGYTGELFF | TGTGCCAGCAGCTCCCGCGGCTACACCGGGGAGCTGTTTTTT
TRBJ1-1 | TRBV6-5 | - | - | CASTSTRVSRTEAFF | TGTGCCAGCACTTCGACCCGGGTTTCCCGCACTGAAGCTTTCTTT
TRBJ2-5 | TRBV5-6 | many | TRBD2 | CASSLSGGAGAQYF | TGTGCCAGCAGCTTGAGCGGGGGGGCTGGGGCCCAGTACTTC
TRBJ1-3 | TRBV7-9 | - | - | CASSLGAGDPTGNTIYF | TGTGCCAGCAGCTTAGGAGCGGGGGACCCAACGGGAAACACCATATATTTT
TRBJ2-3 | TRBV11-2 | - | TRBD2 | CASSFLAGGVDTQYF | TGTGCCAGCAGCTTCCTAGCGGGGGGGGTAGATACGCAGTATTTT
TRBJ2-2 | TRBV7-2 | - | - | CASSLTGRFGELFF | TGTGCCAGCAGTTTGACAGGGAGGTTCGGGGAGCTGTTTTTT
TRBJ2-3 | TRBV3-1/TRBV3-2 | - | TRBD2 | CASSQIGGSGTDTQYF | TGTGCCAGCAGCCAGATCGGGGGGTCGGGCACAGATACGCAGTATTTT
TRBJ2-7 | TRBV5-6 | - | TRBD1 | CASSKTDRDNEQYF | TGTGCCAGCAGCAAAACCGACAGGGATAACGAGCAGTACTTC
TRBJ1-2 | TRBV5-4 | - | - | CASSFLSGDDGYTF | TGTGCCAGCAGCTTCCTATCAGGGGACGATGGCTACACCTTC
TRBJ1-2 | TRBV10-3 | - | - | CAISAGFGSYGYTF | TGTGCCATTAGCGCGGGTTTCGGATCCTATGGCTACACCTTC
TRBJ1-3 | TRBV6-5 | - | TRBD1 | CASSRDSFSGNTIYF | TGTGCCAGCAGCCGGGACAGTTTCTCTGGAAACACCATATATTTT
TRBJ1-4 | TRBV27 | - | - | CASSLTAFVEKLFF | TGTGCCAGCAGTTTAACAGCATTTGTCGAAAAACTGTTTTTT
TRBJ1-1 | TRBV7-2 | few | - | CASSLGFSTEAFF | TGTGCCAGCAGCTTGGGCTTTAGCACTGAAGCTTTCTTT
TRBJ2-7 | TRBV29-1 | - | TRBD1 | CSANGQGSYEQYF | TGCAGCGCTAACGGACAGGGGTCGTACGAGCAGTACTTC
TRBJ1-5 | TRBV27 | once | - | CASSHDRSNQPQHF | TGTGCCAGCAGCCATGATCGGAGCAATCAGCCCCAGCATTTT
TRBJ2-7 | TRBV7-9 | - | TRBD2 | CASRPGGTYEQYF | TGTGCCAGCAGACCCGGGGGGACCTACGAGCAGTACTTC
TRBJ2-2 | TRBV21-1 | - | - | CAREGQGKNTGELFF | TGTGCCAGGGAGGGACAGGGGAAAAACACCGGGGAGCTGTTTTTT
TRBJ2-1 | TRBV10-3 | - | - | CAIAIGSSYNEQFF | TGTGCCATCGCGATAGGGAGCTCCTACAATGAGCAGTTCTTC
TRBJ1-2 | TRBV15 | - | TRBD1 | CATSRGLGTEKSHGYTF | TGTGCCACCAGCAGAGGTCTAGGGACAGAAAAAAGTCATGGCTACACCTTC
TRBJ1-1 | TRBV10-3 | - | TRBD1 | CAIRGWTGGDGGAEAFF | TGTGCCATCAGGGGATGGACAGGGGGAGATGGAGGGGCTGAAGCTTTCTTT
TRBJ2-2 | TRBV4-2 | - | - | CASSTPGFANTGELFF | TGTGCCAGCAGCACACCAGGGTTCGCGAACACCGGGGAGCTGTTTTTT
TRBJ1-6 | TRBV3-1/TRBV3-2 | - | - | CASSQPQGSYNSPLHF | TGTGCCAGCAGCCAACCACAGGGATCCTATAATTCACCCCTCCACTTT
TRBJ2-7 | TRBV4-2 | - | TRBD2 | CASSQDPTSGGREQYF | TGTGCCAGCAGCCAAGATCCAACTAGCGGGGGGAGGGAGCAGTACTTC
TRBJ2-1 | TRBV6-4 | - | TRBD1 | CASLVRGLRNEQFF | TGTGCCAGCTTGGTAAGGGGGCTTCGCAATGAGCAGTTCTTC
TRBJ2-6 | TRBV7-3 | few | TRBD2 | CASSHPRPGGVGAGANVLTF | TGTGCCAGCAGCCACCCTCGCCCGGGGGGTGTAGGGGCTGGGGCCAACGTCCTGACTTTC
TRBJ2-1 | TRBV6-6 | - | - | CASRGGGAYNEQFF | TGTGCCAGCAGGGGTGGGGGCGCCTACAATGAGCAGTTCTTC
TRBJ1-3 | TRBV5-5 | - | - | CASSHGAVGNTIYF | TGTGCCAGCAGCCACGGTGCGGTCGGAAACACCATATATTTT
TRBJ2-7 | TRBV7-2 | - | - | CASSLAHGLAYEQYF | TGTGCCAGCAGCTTAGCGCACGGGCTAGCTTACGAGCAGTACTTC